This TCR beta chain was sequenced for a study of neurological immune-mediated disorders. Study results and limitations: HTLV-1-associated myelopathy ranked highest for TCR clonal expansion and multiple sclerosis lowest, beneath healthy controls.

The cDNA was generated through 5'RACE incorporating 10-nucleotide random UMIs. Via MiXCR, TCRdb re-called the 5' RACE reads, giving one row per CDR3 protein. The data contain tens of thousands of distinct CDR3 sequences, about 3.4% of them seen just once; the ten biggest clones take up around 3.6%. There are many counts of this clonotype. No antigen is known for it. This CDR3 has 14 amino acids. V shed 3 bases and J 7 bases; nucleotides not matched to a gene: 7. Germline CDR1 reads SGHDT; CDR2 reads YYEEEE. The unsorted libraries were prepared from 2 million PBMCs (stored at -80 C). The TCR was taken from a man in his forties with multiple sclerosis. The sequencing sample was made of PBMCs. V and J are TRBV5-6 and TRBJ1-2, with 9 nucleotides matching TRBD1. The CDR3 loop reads CASSSRDRVTGYTF. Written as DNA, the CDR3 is TGTGCCAGCAGCTCCCGGGACAGGGTGACTGGCTACACCTTC.